The rows below give T cell receptor beta chains drawn from one sample of a study of CD8+ T cells in alopecia areata. The table came from immunoSEQ multiplex PCR; TCRdb's copy has only in-frame clones and leaves some out. Found here are about 160,000 clones, about nine tenths of them singletons; the top ten hold less than 15%. Source: CD8+ T cells sorted from blood, taken at week 0. Receptors originate from a human donor with alopecia areata. The conserved cysteine and the conserved F or W are not part of the CDR3 here.

v_call cdr3_aa
TRBV30 AWSVPNTEAF
TRBV29-1 SVEGGMNTEAF
TRBV18 ASSPGRTGNNHYEQY
TRBV19 ASSIGAGFDYNEQF
TRBV16 ASSQPGQGRTYEQY
TRBV5-4 ASSFGNQPQH
TRBV27 ASSSALDPDTQY
TRBV7-9 ASSSGLGANVLT
TRBV27 ASSLTGRLDTQY
TRBV29-1 SAWVGGSAV
TRBV30 AWSVLGSDRAVYGYT
TRBV29-1 SAEIVSSEQF
TRBV27 ASSLSLDRNEQY
TRBV7-2 ASSRGGGTYEQY
TRBV7-9 ASSSVGQGADEQF
TRBV15 ATSRDTTGDYGYT
TRBV18 ASSPVPPWSLRTDTQY